This is a list of T cell receptor beta chains from one sample in a study of blood T cells in healthy people across ages. In TCRdb, the 5' RACE reads were re-called with MiXCR into one record per CDR3 protein. The sample lists hundreds of thousands of distinct CDR3 sequences; more than 20% were seen once. The same sample was also studied in work on T cells of mothers and their children.

Sequencing was performed on blood. The receptors come from a boy between 10 and 17 years old in good health. Each CDR3 is given with its conserved first and last residue. Each record gives: J gene, V gene, clone size, D gene, CDR3 DNA, CDR3 protein. D genes are given only for firm matches. Rows may omit the clone size; those that give it use once, few, many or a size class.

TRBJ2-4	TRBV6-5	few	NA	TGTGCCAGCAGTTTTGACAGTAAAGTAGCCAAAAACATTCAGTACTTC	CASSFDSKVAKNIQYF
TRBJ2-2	TRBV5-6	few	NA	TGTGCCAGCAACTACAGGGTCTCCACCGGGGAGCTGTTTTTT	CASNYRVSTGELFF
TRBJ2-7	TRBV28	NA	NA	TGTGCCAGCAGTTTACTAGCTCGGGGCGAGCAGTACTTC	CASSLLARGEQYF
TRBJ1-2	TRBV19	NA	NA	TGTGCCAGTAGTATAGACAGGACCCCCAGTGGCTACACCTTC	CASSIDRTPSGYTF
TRBJ2-7	TRBV12-3/TRBV12-4	once	NA	TGTGCCAGCAGTTTCGTCATGAACGAGCAGTACTTC	CASSFVMNEQYF
TRBJ2-2	TRBV12-3/TRBV12-4	NA	TRBD2	TGTGCCAGCAGGAAGGGACTAGCGGGCAACACCGGGGAGCTGTTTTTT	CASRKGLAGNTGELFF
TRBJ1-1	TRBV5-1	NA	NA	TGCGCCCCCTGGACAGAAATTACTGGGGCTTTCTTT	CAPWTEITGAFF
TRBJ2-6	TRBV28	few	NA	TGTGCCAGCCGCTCGTTTTTCAGTGCGACTGAGAACTCTGGGGCCAACGTCCTGACTTTC	CASRSFFSATENSGANVLTF
TRBJ2-1	TRBV7-8	NA	NA	TGTGCCAGCACCTGGACTGAATACAATGAGCAGTTCTTC	CASTWTEYNEQFF
TRBJ2-5	TRBV15	few	NA	TGTGCCACCAGCAGAGTCAGGACGGAGACCCAGTACTTC	CATSRVRTETQYF
TRBJ2-1	TRBV5-1	NA	NA	TGCGCCAGCAGCTTGGTAGACAATCCCAATGAGCAGTTCTTC	CASSLVDNPNEQFF
TRBJ2-7	TRBV6-5	NA	TRBD1	TGTGCCAGCAGTTACAACCCCGACAGGGTTGTTATCTTC	CASSYNPDRVVIF
TRBJ2-1	TRBV20-1	few	TRBD2	TGCAGTGCTAGTCCCACTAGCGGGGGTATCGATGAGCAGTTCTTC	CSASPTSGGIDEQFF
TRBJ1-4	TRBV5-1	few	TRBD1	TGCGCCAGCAGCTTATCAACGACAGGGACCAATGAAAAACTGTTTTTT	CASSLSTTGTNEKLFF
TRBJ1-5	TRBV15	few	NA	TGTGCCACCAGCGGCCCGACGAGGGGAGGCAATCAGCCCCAGCATTTT	CATSGPTRGGNQPQHF
TRBJ2-7	TRBV25-1	NA	TRBD1	TGTGCCAGCAGTCACCTATCACAGGGGGCTTCCTACGAGCAGTACTTC	CASSHLSQGASYEQYF
TRBJ1-4	TRBV20-1	NA	NA	TGCAGTGTCAAGAGGGGCCTGGGGGATGAAAAACTGTTTTTT	CSVKRGLGDEKLFF
TRBJ2-7	TRBV7-3	few	NA	TGTGCCAGCAGCTTGGACTCGGGCAACGAGCAGTACTTC	CASSLDSGNEQYF
TRBJ2-5	TRBV4-1	many	NA	TGCGCCAGCAGCCAAGGGGTAGGGCCACAAGAGACCCAGTACTTC	CASSQGVGPQETQYF
TRBJ2-5	TRBV28	few	TRBD1	TGTGCCAGCAGTCCCCGACAGGGGGACGGGACCCAGTACTTC	CASSPRQGDGTQYF
TRBJ1-3	TRBV27	NA	NA	TGTGCCAGCAGTTTATCAGGGGGGCCTGGAAACACCATATATTTT	CASSLSGGPGNTIYF
TRBJ2-1	TRBV29-1	few	NA	TGCAGCACCGACTACTACAATGAGCAGTTCTTC	CSTDYYNEQFF
TRBJ2-7	TRBV6-5	few	NA	TGTGCCAGCAGTGAACTATCAACTGGCGAGCAGTACTTC	CASSELSTGEQYF
TRBJ2-7	TRBV27	few	NA	TGTGCCAGCAGTTATCGGACAGCCTACGAGCAGTACTTC	CASSYRTAYEQYF
TRBJ1-2	TRBV3-1	NA	NA	TGTGCCAGCAGCCCTAATCCGGGAGGCTACACCTTC	CASSPNPGGYTF
TRBJ2-7	TRBV25-1	NA	TRBD2	TGTGCCAGCAGGTCTAGCGGGAGCTCCTCCTACGAGCAGTACTTC	CASRSSGSSSYEQYF
TRBJ1-1	TRBV4-3	NA	NA	TGCGCCAGCAGCCAAGATTTAGACGGTAAAGCTTTCTTT	CASSQDLDGKAFF
TRBJ1-2	TRBV15	NA	TRBD1	TGTGCCACCAGCAGAGATAGATTTACAGGGGGTTATGGCTACACCTTC	CATSRDRFTGGYGYTF
TRBJ1-6	TRBV27	NA	TRBD1	TGTGCCAGCTCTACGACTCCGACAGGGGGTTCACCCCTCCACTTT	CASSTTPTGGSPLHF
TRBJ1-1	TRBV29-1	NA	NA	TGCAGCGCTCGACAGCTAGTCACTGAAGCTTTCTTT	CSARQLVTEAFF
TRBJ1-1	TRBV28	few	NA	TGTGCCAGCAGTTTGAACAGCCCTTCTGAAGCTTTCTTT	CASSLNSPSEAFF
TRBJ2-1	TRBV9	NA	NA	TGTGCCAGCAGCGTATTGGCCCTGTCTGGCTTAAATGAGCAGTTCTTC	CASSVLALSGLNEQFF
TRBJ2-3	TRBV18	NA	NA	TGTGCCAGCTCACCCCTGCCAAGGGTGCAACAAGGCACAGATACGCAGTATTTT	CASSPLPRVQQGTDTQYF
TRBJ1-3	TRBV12-3/TRBV12-4	few	NA	TGTGCCAGCAGTTATGGGGGAGACGATAGCTCTGGAAACACCATATATTTT	CASSYGGDDSSGNTIYF
TRBJ2-1	TRBV19	few	TRBD1	TGTGCCAGTAGTACGGGACAGGGCAACAATGAGCAGTTCTTC	CASSTGQGNNEQFF
TRBJ1-5	TRBV28	NA	NA	TGTGCCAGCAGTTCGACACTTAGCAATCAGCCCCAGCATTTT	CASSSTLSNQPQHF
TRBJ2-1	TRBV13	NA	NA	TGTGCCAGCAGCCATCGGACTACTTCCTACAATGAGCAGTTCTTC	CASSHRTTSYNEQFF
TRBJ2-5	TRBV28	NA	TRBD2	TGTGCCAGCAATGGCAAAGCGGGAGACTTATTAGGGACCCAGTACTTC	CASNGKAGDLLGTQYF
TRBJ2-2	TRBV12-3/TRBV12-4	NA	TRBD1	TGTGCCAGCAGTTTAATCCCCGGGACAGGAGGGACCGGGGAGCTGTTTTTT	CASSLIPGTGGTGELFF
TRBJ2-3	TRBV6-2/TRBV6-3	NA	TRBD2	TGTGCCAGCAGAGCCGAAGCGGGGAGGACAGATACGCAGTATTTT	CASRAEAGRTDTQYF
TRBJ2-3	TRBV25-1	NA	TRBD1	TGTGCCAGCAGTGAATTCCAGCCCCGACAGGGGGCCTCAGATACGCAGTATTTT	CASSEFQPRQGASDTQYF
TRBJ2-7	TRBV13	NA	NA	TGCGCCAGCAGCCTTAACCTTAAGGACCCGTCCGTGGGGATCTTCGAGCAGTACTTC	CASSLNLKDPSVGIFEQYF
TRBJ1-4	TRBV6-6	few	NA	TGTGCCAGCAGGAGTCGGATTACTAATGAAAAACTGTTTTTT	CASRSRITNEKLFF
TRBJ2-4	TRBV9	NA	TRBD1	TGTGCCAGCAGCCACGGGACAGCTCTAAAAAACATTCAGTACTTC	CASSHGTALKNIQYF
TRBJ1-1	TRBV29-1	NA	NA	TGCAGCGTTGTGATGGCGGGAGCTGAAGCTTTCTTT	CSVVMAGAEAFF